This T cell receptor beta chain came from a study of T cell responses to AZD1222 COVID-19 vaccine. This clone was seen a single time. Antigen: not known. Only in-frame clones appear in the TCRdb table, and some are missing; sequencing was by immunoSEQ multiplex PCR. The sample lists 130,000 or so clones; almost 95% were seen once. Study results and caveats: Among spike-specific TCRs, nearly half reportedly target unmutated variant regions. Vaccine-associated CD4 TCRs spanned spike, dominant at 160-218 and 743-854. It should be noted that donors were predominantly white British and more often female, and clonal diversity was possibly underestimated. At study baseline, merely a handful of AZD1222 recipients were seropositive.

V lost 3 bases and J lost 1, with 3 bases in between. CDR3 length: 13 amino acids. Germline V gene data show CDR1 as KGHDR and CDR2 as SFDVKD. The chain links TRBV24-1 to TRBJ1-5; D ambiguous. The TCR comes from an adult in good health. The source was peripheral blood, collected on day 0 of AZD1222 vaccination. Here the CDR3 DNA reads TGTGCCACCAGTGATGACAGCAATCAGCCCCAGCATTTT. Translation gives CATSDDSNQPQHF.